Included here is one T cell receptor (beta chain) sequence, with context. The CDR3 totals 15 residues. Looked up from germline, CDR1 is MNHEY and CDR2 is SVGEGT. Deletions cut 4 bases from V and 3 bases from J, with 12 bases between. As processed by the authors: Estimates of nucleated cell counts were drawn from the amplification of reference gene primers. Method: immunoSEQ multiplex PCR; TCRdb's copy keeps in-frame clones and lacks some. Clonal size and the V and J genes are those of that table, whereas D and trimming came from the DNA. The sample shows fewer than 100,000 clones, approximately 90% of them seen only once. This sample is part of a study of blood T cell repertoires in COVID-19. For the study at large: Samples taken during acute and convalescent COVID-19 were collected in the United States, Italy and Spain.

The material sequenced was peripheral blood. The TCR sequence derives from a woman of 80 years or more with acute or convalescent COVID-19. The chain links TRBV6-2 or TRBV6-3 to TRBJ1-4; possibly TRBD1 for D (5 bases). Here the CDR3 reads CASSSFRVANEKLFF. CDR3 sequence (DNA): TGTGCCAGCAGTTCCTTCAGGGTTGCTAATGAAAAACTGTTTTTT.